The subject of this entry is one T cell receptor (beta chain). Its antigen is not identified. Germline CDR1 is SGHNT and CDR2 is YYREEE (reference sequence). CDR3 length equals 16 residues. With V trimmed by 5 bases and J by 1 base, 8 bases remained unmatched. Here immunoSEQ multiplex PCR was the method, and the copy in TCRdb shows in-frame clones only, minus some. Among about 51,000 clones listed, 70% to 90% were seen once. This entry is derived from a study of T cell clones after liver transplantation. Study-level background: HCV positivity affected three of eight recipients; the rest lacked autoimmune or viral indications. Without induction therapy, subjects received standard immunosuppression until 12-24 months post-transplant. Whole-study findings and limits: Migration into the graft, not deletion, may explain lost graft donor-reactive T cells.

The input for sequencing was CD8+ T cells from blood, taken 12 months after liver transplant. This chain connects TRBV5-4 to TRBJ2-3, with 9 bases fitting TRBD1. The receptor was derived from a human patient who received a liver transplant. Some T cells may be transferred from the graft donor. This CDR3 reads CASSTTGGSGTDTQYF. The CDR3 bases are TGTGCCAGCAGTACGACAGGGGGTTCGGGCACAGATACGCAGTATTTT.